These T cell receptor beta chains were read from a single sample in a study of cytomegalovirus exposure and HLA in healthy donors. Method: immunoSEQ multiplex PCR; TCRdb's copy keeps in-frame clones and lacks some. In the table there are around 150,000 clones, more than 60% of which are singletons. Material: PBMCs. The receptors were gathered from a male donor in good health and CMV-seronegative. Both conserved end residues are part of each CDR3. The D gene is left open where the match is weak. Part of the rows lack a size; the others show once, few, many or a class for expanded clones.

CDR3 length,J gene,clone size,D gene,V gene,CDR3 DNA,CDR3 protein
14,TRBJ1-4,-,-,TRBV5-1,TGCGCCAGCAGCTTGGGAACCACGGGAGAAAAACTGTTTTTT,CASSLGTTGEKLFF
16,TRBJ2-7,-,TRBD2,TRBV18,TGTGCCAGCTCACCCTGGACTAGCGGGAGTTCCCACGAGCAGTACTTC,CASSPWTSGSSHEQYF
14,TRBJ1-6,-,TRBD1,TRBV5-1,TGCGCCAGCAGCTTGACAGGGGATAATTCACCCCTCCACTTT,CASSLTGDNSPLHF
16,TRBJ2-7,-,TRBD1,TRBV11-2,TGTGCCCGCAGCTTAATAGCCGGGACAGGGTTCAACGAGCAGTACTTC,CARSLIAGTGFNEQYF
13,TRBJ1-2,-,-,TRBV6-6,TGTGCCAGCAGAGACAATGACCCCCGGGGCTACACCTTC,CASRDNDPRGYTF
18,TRBJ2-1,-,TRBD2,TRBV6-4,TGTGCCAGCAGTGATTCTTTTAGCGGGAGGCCCGGCTACAATGAGCAGTTCTTC,CASSDSFSGRPGYNEQFF
11,TRBJ1-2,-,-,TRBV25-1,TGTGCCAGCAGTGACAGGGTTGGCTACACCTTC,CASSDRVGYTF
17,TRBJ1-1,-,-,TRBV9,TGTGCCAGCAGCGTTCCTCAAAGAATGACACAGAACACTGAAGCTTTCTTT,CASSVPQRMTQNTEAFF
14,TRBJ2-7,-,TRBD2,TRBV14,TGTGCCAGCAGCGGGACTAGCGCACACTACGAGCAGTACTTC,CASSGTSAHYEQYF
15,TRBJ1-4,few,TRBD1,TRBV11-2,TGTGCCAGCAGCTTACAGGGGGCGAGTTCGGAAAAACTGTTTTTT,CASSLQGASSEKLFF
16,TRBJ1-5,-,-,TRBV27,TGTGCCAGCAGTTTATCGAGTAGGGGCCGCAATCAGCCCCAGCATTTT,CASSLSSRGRNQPQHF
15,TRBJ2-3,once,-,TRBV7-8,TGTGCCAGCAGCTTTCAGGGGCACAGCACAGATACGCAGTATTTT,CASSFQGHSTDTQYF
14,TRBJ2-7,-,TRBD2,TRBV29-1,TGCAGCGTTGGGGGGGGACTAGCGGCCTACGAGCAGTACTTC,CSVGGGLAAYEQYF
16,TRBJ1-2,-,TRBD1,TRBV5-1,TGCGCCAGCAGCGGAGGGCGACAGGGGGATAACTATGGCTACACCTTC,CASSGGRQGDNYGYTF
15,TRBJ2-1,-,TRBD2,TRBV13,TGTGCCAGCAGCTTAGGCCTAGCGGCCTACAATGAGCAGTTCTTC,CASSLGLAAYNEQFF
11,TRBJ2-7,-,TRBD1,TRBV20-1,TGCAGTGCTGACCAGGGGGACGAGCAGTACTTC,CSADQGDEQYF
17,TRBJ2-1,-,TRBD2,TRBV4-1,TGCGCCAGCAGCCAAGATCAGGGCGGGAGGGAGATAAATGAGCAGTTCTTC,CASSQDQGGREINEQFF
19,TRBJ2-1,-,TRBD1,TRBV7-8,TGTGCCAGCAGCACCCGACAGGGGGCATCCCTTAGCGCAAACAATGAGCAGTTCTTC,CASSTRQGASLSANNEQFF
13,TRBJ1-1,once,TRBD1,TRBV11-2,TGTGCCAGCAGCTCTGGGGGGACAGGGGTAGCTTTCTTT,CASSSGGTGVAFF
15,TRBJ1-1,-,TRBD1,TRBV7-8,TGTGCCAGCAGCTTAGGGGGGACAGCGAACACTGAAGCTTTCTTT,CASSLGGTANTEAFF
13,TRBJ1-1,-,-,TRBV30,TGTGCCTGGAGTGTAGGGGGAATGCGTGAAGCTTTCTTT,CAWSVGGMREAFF
15,TRBJ1-4,once,TRBD1,TRBV6-6,TGTGCCAGCAGATCTCACAGGGGAGCTCGGGAAAAACTGTTTTTT,CASRSHRGAREKLFF
16,TRBJ2-2,few,-,TRBV19,TGTGCCAGTAGAAGGATCAGGGGATCGAACACCGGGGAGCTGTTTTTT,CASRRIRGSNTGELFF
15,TRBJ1-1,-,-,TRBV18,TGTGCCAGCTCACCACCTACCGGGGTACTCACTGAAGCTTTCTTT,CASSPPTGVLTEAFF
14,TRBJ2-5,-,-,TRBV2,TGTGCCAGCAGCGCCGGACGGGGAGGTGAGACCCAGTACTTC,CASSAGRGGETQYF
16,TRBJ1-1,-,TRBD1,TRBV5-4,TGTGCCAGCAGCGGAGGGACAGGGAGTCGTTACACTGAAGCTTTCTTT,CASSGGTGSRYTEAFF
15,TRBJ2-7,-,TRBD2,TRBV11-3,TGTGCCAGCAGCCCGACTAGCGGGGACTCCTACGAGCAGTACTTC,CASSPTSGDSYEQYF
15,TRBJ1-2,few,TRBD1,TRBV7-9,TGTGCCAGCAGCTCAACGCCCGGGACAGGGTATGGCTACACCTTC,CASSSTPGTGYGYTF
12,TRBJ2-7,few,-,TRBV27,TGTGCCAGCAGTTCCCTAGCGTCCGAGCAGTACTTC,CASSSLASEQYF
15,TRBJ1-6,-,-,TRBV6-1,TGTGCCAGCAGTGTCGAGGGAGGAAGGTATTCACCCCTCCACTTT,CASSVEGGRYSPLHF
16,TRBJ2-2,-,-,TRBV5-1,TGCGCCAGCAGCATCCTACAGGTTACGAACACCGGGGAGCTGTTTTTT,CASSILQVTNTGELFF
14,TRBJ1-4,few,-,TRBV10-3,TGTGCCATCAGAAGGGGGATAGAAAGTGAAAAACTGTTTTTT,CAIRRGIESEKLFF
15,TRBJ2-1,few,TRBD1,TRBV2,TGTGCCAGCAGTCTCACCAGGACAGGGGGGGATGAGCAGTTCTTC,CASSLTRTGGDEQFF
18,TRBJ2-5,-,TRBD2,TRBV5-1,TGCGCCAGCAGCACAACTCTAGCGGGAGCTACTGGGGGGGAGACCCAGTACTTC,CASSTTLAGATGGETQYF
13,TRBJ1-5,-,TRBD1,TRBV4-3,TGCGCCAGCAGCCAAGATCTGGGGCAGGGGGAGCATTTT,CASSQDLGQGEHF
16,TRBJ2-1,-,TRBD2,TRBV6-4,TGTGCCAGCAGTGAACGTGCGGGAGGGGGATACAATGAGCAGTTCTTC,CASSERAGGGYNEQFF
18,TRBJ1-6,once,TRBD1,TRBV27,TGTGCCAGCAGTTTTGGGGCAAGGGCACAGGGGCGGACTTCACCCCTCCACTTT,CASSFGARAQGRTSPLHF
13,TRBJ2-7,-,-,TRBV9,TGTGCCAGCAGCGTAATGGGGGCGGACAGACCTTACTTC,CASSVMGADRPYF
13,TRBJ2-5,-,-,TRBV7-9,TGTGCCAGCAGCTTGAGGGACCAAGAGACCCAGTACTTC,CASSLRDQETQYF